The present T cell receptor (beta chain) was sequenced within a study of cytomegalovirus exposure and HLA in healthy donors. The germline V gene has CDR1 SNHLY and CDR2 FYNNEI. The V end was cut by 5 bases, the J end by 6 bases, with 16 bases between. The CDR3 totals 14 residues. The data were produced by immunoSEQ multiplex PCR, yet TCRdb's version contains in-frame clones alone and is incomplete. The repertoire holds about 58,000 clones, roughly 90% seen once, with approximately 1% in the top ten. The receptor comes from a young man in good health and CMV-seronegative. The sample consisted of PBMCs. The chain joins TRBV2 to TRBJ1-1, with D possibly matching TRBD1 (5 bases). The CDR3 nucleotides are TGTGCCAGCAGTCCCGGGAGGGGCCGGGCTGAAGCTTTCTTT. This encodes CASSPGRGRAEAFF.